Listed below are T cell receptor beta chains from one sample, sequenced in a study of Graves' ophthalmopathy and Graves' hyperthyroidism. Each CDR3 protein gets one entry after TCRdb re-called the multiplex PCR reads with MiXCR. The sample includes roughly 1.1 million distinct CDR3 sequences, approximately 35% of them seen just once. Input material: peripheral blood or thyroid tissue (not recorded which). The receptors originated from an adult man with Graves' hyperthyroidism. CDR3s include the opening cysteine and the closing phenylalanine or tryptophan. The order of the fields is clone size, V gene, J gene, D gene, CDR3 length, CDR3 protein, CDR3 DNA. The D gene is left open where the match is weak. Expanded clones get a size class; other rows say once, few or many, or leave the size out.

size: .; V: TRBV29-1; J: TRBJ1-2; D: TRBD1; length: 15; CDR3: CSVYFTGGGLYGYTF; DNA: TGCAGCGTCTACTTCACAGGGGGCGGCCTCTATGGCTACACCTTC
size: many; V: TRBV7-2; J: TRBJ2-7; D: .; length: 13; CDR3: CASSPPPFYEQYF; DNA: TGTGCCAGCAGCCCGCCCCCGTTCTACGAGCAGTACTTC
size: many; V: TRBV25-1; J: TRBJ1-2; D: .; length: 16; CDR3: CASSEYIRGTDYGYTF; DNA: TGTGCCAGCAGTGAATATATTCGGGGGACGGACTATGGCTACACCTTC
size: many; V: TRBV7-8; J: TRBJ1-5; D: .; length: 16; CDR3: CASSSPLGGINQPQHF; DNA: TGTGCCAGCAGCTCTCCCCTCGGGGGGATCAATCAGCCCCAGCATTTT
size: .; V: TRBV20-1; J: TRBJ1-1; D: .; length: 14; CDR3: CSARSARGDTEAFF; DNA: TGCAGTGCTAGAAGCGCTCGGGGTGACACTGAAGCTTTCTTT
size: .; V: TRBV29-1; J: TRBJ2-1; D: .; length: 12; CDR3: CSVLAGGDEQFF; DNA: TGCAGCGTTCTAGCCGGGGGCGATGAGCAGTTCTTC
size: .; V: TRBV9; J: TRBJ1-3; D: TRBD1; length: 16; CDR3: CASSVARDRGRYTIYF; DNA: TGTGCCAGCAGCGTAGCTCGGGACAGGGGGCGTTACACCATATATTTT
size: few; V: TRBV5-6; J: TRBJ2-5; D: TRBD2; length: 16; CDR3: CASSPWRLAGMETQYF; DNA: TGTGCCAGCAGCCCGTGGCGACTAGCTGGGATGGAGACCCAGTACTTC
size: few; V: TRBV7-6; J: TRBJ2-7; D: .; length: 16; CDR3: CASSSREGPYSYEQYF; DNA: TGTGCCAGCAGCTCCCGTGAGGGTCCTTACTCCTACGAGCAGTACTTC
size: .; V: TRBV29-1; J: TRBJ2-5; D: .; length: 16; CDR3: CSVPSRVSGAEETQYF; DNA: TGCAGCGTTCCCTCCCGCGTATCAGGGGCGGAAGAGACCCAGTACTTC